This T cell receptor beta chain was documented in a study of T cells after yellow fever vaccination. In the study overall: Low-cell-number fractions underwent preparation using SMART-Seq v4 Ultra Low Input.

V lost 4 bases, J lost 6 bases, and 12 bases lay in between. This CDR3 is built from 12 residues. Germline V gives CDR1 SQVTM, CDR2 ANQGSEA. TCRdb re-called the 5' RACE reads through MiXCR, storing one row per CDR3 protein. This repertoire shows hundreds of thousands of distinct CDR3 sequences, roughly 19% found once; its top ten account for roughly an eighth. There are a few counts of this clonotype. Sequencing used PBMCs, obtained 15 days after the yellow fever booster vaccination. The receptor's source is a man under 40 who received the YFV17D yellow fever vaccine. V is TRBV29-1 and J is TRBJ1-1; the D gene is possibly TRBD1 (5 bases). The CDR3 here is CSVGRGSAEAFF. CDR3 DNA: TGCAGCGTTGGAAGGGGATCAGCTGAAGCTTTCTTT.